The clone carrying this T cell receptor beta chain was picked up one time. With 5 bases removed from V and 5 bases from J, the gap between germline ends came to 11 bases. The germline CDR1 and CDR2 sequences are SGHVS and FNYEAQ. The CDR3 length is 13 residues. This sample was included in a study of blood T cell repertoires in COVID-19. The table came from immunoSEQ multiplex PCR; TCRdb's copy has only in-frame clones and leaves some out. The table lists roughly 330,000 clones, approximately 88% of them singletons. V is TRBV7-6 and J is TRBJ2-3; no clear D gene. The receptor comes from a woman in her forties or fifties with active or convalescent COVID-19. Material for sequencing was peripheral blood. The CDR3 DNA sequence: TGTGCCAGCAGCCTCTCTTCCCGAGATACGCAGTATTTT. Protein: CASSLSSRDTQYF.